This TCR beta chain was sequenced during a study of blood T cell repertoires in COVID-19. Study at large: Samples came from the United States, Italy and Spain, spanning acute and convalescent COVID-19. Nucleic acid was either cDNA or gDNA, and it came from T cells, B-cell-depleted T cells, or PBMCs.

Individuals drawn from about two dozen US areas were roughly 18 to 95 years old. Clinical histories supplied by participants themselves formed the basis of cohort assignment. The CDR3 consists of 17 residues. With 0 bases clipped from V and 8 bases from J, the junction kept 8 bases outside the gene matches. Germline-derived CDR1 and CDR2 are SGHRS and YFSETQ. Libraries were prepared by immunoSEQ multiplex PCR; TCRdb keeps only in-frame clonotypes and omits some of them. Counted here are about 180,000 clones, roughly 83% occurring once; the ten biggest clones make up under 9.5%. The chain employs TRBV5-1 and TRBJ2-1, with 13 bases lining up with TRBD2. This sequence originates from a woman aged 30 to 39 who had recovered from COVID-19. Sequencing was carried out using PBMCs or T cells enriched from blood (not recorded which). The CDR3 DNA reads as TGCGCCAGCAGCTTGGGGACTAGCGGGAGAAGGACGTATGAGCAGTTCTTC. The encoded protein is CASSLGTSGRRTYEQFF.